This TCR beta chain was recorded in a study of shared clonotypes between healthy human individuals. Repertoires were generated with immunoSEQ multiplex PCR, while TCRdb's copy carries only in-frame clones and drops some. The sample contains 2 million or so clones, roughly 95% of which appear only once. V gave up 1 base and J gave up 1 base, with 8 bases separating them. There are 15 residues in the CDR3. CDR1 SGHNT and CDR2 YYREEE come from the germline V gene (reference sequence). Naivety among CD8 cells was defined by CD45RO negativity and positive CCR7 selection, thereby excluding terminally differentiated effector memory CD45RA+ cells.

The material sequenced was naive CD8+ T cells sorted from blood. The TCR sequence derives from a man between 18 and 35 years old in good health. The J gene is TRBJ2-2, the V gene TRBV5-4, with D perhaps TRBD1 (6 bases). CDR3 sequence: CASSLTGWNTGELFF. CDR3 bases: TGTGCCAGCAGCTTGACAGGGTGGAACACCGGGGAGCTGTTTTTT.